What follows is one TCR beta chain and its context. Its specificity is not known. The PCR made use of 60 Vbeta and 13 Jbeta primers. Only in-frame clones appear in the TCRdb table, and some are missing; sequencing was by immunoSEQ multiplex PCR. Here the sample spans around 100,000 clones, about four fifths being singletons. This CDR3 is 18 amino acids long. Germline V gene lookup returns CDR1 MDHEN and CDR2 SYDVKM. V was clipped by 3 bases and J by 2 bases; unmatched bases: 11. This record comes from a study of cytomegalovirus exposure and HLA in healthy donors. Whole-study results and caveats: Highest at DRB1 and lowest at HLA-C, TCR association rates differed among HLA loci in a later analysis. In a later analysis, common viral pathogens appeared linked to several of the most significant clusters. Association with HLA alleles at 0.05 false discovery rate was found for roughly 17,000 TCR beta sequences in a later analysis. Immune exposure was documented only through CMV serostatus.

This sequence was found in a female donor in good health and CMV-seropositive. Sequencing was performed on PBMCs. The chain employs TRBV28 and TRBJ2-5; 11 nucleotides agree with TRBD2. The CDR3 region is CASSFPRLAGLRQETQYF. The CDR3, as DNA: TGTGCCAGCAGTTTCCCCCGACTAGCGGGACTACGTCAAGAGACCCAGTACTTC. Full variable domain (remainder filled in from reference TRBV28 and TRBJ2-5): DVKVTQSSRYLVKRTGEKVFLECVQDMDHENMFWYRQDPGLGLRLIYFSYDVKMKEKGDIPEGYSVSREKKERFSLILESASTNQTSMYLCASSFPRLAGLRQETQYFGPGTRLLVL.